This TCR beta chain was sequenced for a study of T cell repertoires in cytomegalovirus infection. Background on the study: Public TCR beta signatures marked donors with CMV infection and the matching HLA. Study-level findings and limits: CMV carriers with the relevant HLA were identified by cumulative public TCR beta family frequency.

This clonotype was counted a few times. Its target is not known. The germline V gene encodes CDR1 SGDLS and CDR2 YYNGEE. Trimming pared 6 bases from V and 6 bases from J, leaving 15 bases between. The CDR3 loop spans 14 amino acids. TCRdb re-analysed the reads in MiXCR, keeping a single row per CDR3 protein. This table holds hundreds of thousands of distinct CDR3 sequences, approximately 25% found once. Specimen: CD8+ T cells from PBMCs. J is TRBJ1-4 and V is TRBV9; tentatively, D is TRBD1 (5 bases). The clonotype was recovered from a human donor in good health (CMV status not recorded). Some clones in this sample may be carry-over from other donors' samples. The CDR3 loop reads CASTPGPIDEKLFF. In DNA, the CDR3 is TGTGCCAGCACCCCGGGACCCATCGATGAAAAACTGTTTTTT. Together with reference TRBV9 and TRBJ1-4, the CDR3 gives the full variable domain: DSGVTQTPKHLITATGQRVTLRCSPRSGDLSVYWYQQSLDQGLQFLIQYYNGEERAKGNILERFSAQQFPDLHSELNLSSLELGDSALYFCASTPGPIDEKLFFGSGTQLSVL.